This is a list of T cell receptor beta chains from one sample in a study of beta chain features in type 1 diabetes. The table came from immunoSEQ multiplex PCR; TCRdb's copy has only in-frame clones and leaves some out. The data hold 600,000 to 700,000 clones, with roughly 12% observed a single time. Sequencing was done on a sample of naive CD4+ T cells from blood. The receptors stem from a man between 18 and 29 years old with type 1 diabetes. Each CDR3 is given with its conserved first and last residue. Each record gives: clone size, J gene, D gene, V gene, CDR3 DNA, CDR3 protein. The D gene is left open where the match is weak. Expanded clones get a size class; other rows say once, few or many, or leave the size out.

clone_size: few; j_call: TRBJ1-2; d_call: .; v_call: TRBV13; cdr3_nt: TGTGCCAGCATACACGGGGGCAGCGCAGGATATGGCTACACCTTC; cdr3_aa: CASIHGGSAGYGYTF
clone_size: many; j_call: TRBJ1-2; d_call: .; v_call: TRBV30; cdr3_nt: TGTGCCTGGAGTCCGGGCTTCAGCTACACCTTC; cdr3_aa: CAWSPGFSYTF
clone_size: .; j_call: TRBJ1-6; d_call: .; v_call: TRBV15; cdr3_nt: TGTGCCACCAGCAGACTGGACGGTAGTAATTCACCCCTCCACTTT; cdr3_aa: CATSRLDGSNSPLHF
clone_size: .; j_call: TRBJ2-7; d_call: .; v_call: TRBV6-6; cdr3_nt: TGTGCCAGCAGTTACTCAGGGGGCTCCTACGAGCAGTACTTC; cdr3_aa: CASSYSGGSYEQYF
clone_size: few; j_call: TRBJ2-3; d_call: .; v_call: TRBV9; cdr3_nt: TGTGCCAGCAGCGTAGAGGGGCGGCGCACAGATACGCAGTATTTT; cdr3_aa: CASSVEGRRTDTQYF
clone_size: few; j_call: TRBJ2-2; d_call: .; v_call: TRBV25-1; cdr3_nt: TGTGCCAGCAGTGAACGGGTGGTCACCGGGGAGCTGTTTTTT; cdr3_aa: CASSERVVTGELFF
clone_size: few; j_call: TRBJ2-7; d_call: .; v_call: TRBV21-1; cdr3_nt: TGTGCCAGCAGCAAGGGGCAGGGCGATGTGCTCGAGCAGTACTTC; cdr3_aa: CASSKGQGDVLEQYF
clone_size: .; j_call: TRBJ2-1; d_call: TRBD2; v_call: TRBV5-4; cdr3_nt: TGTGCCAGCAGCTTAGACTGGGCGGGGGACCACAATGAGCAGTTCTTC; cdr3_aa: CASSLDWAGDHNEQFF
clone_size: .; j_call: TRBJ1-2; d_call: .; v_call: TRBV6-6; cdr3_nt: TGTGCCAGCAGTTATGAGAGGGGCTACACCTTC; cdr3_aa: CASSYERGYTF
clone_size: once; j_call: TRBJ2-2; d_call: .; v_call: TRBV6-5; cdr3_nt: TGTGCCAGCAGCTCCGGGCAGCCGAACACCGGGGAGCTGTTTTTT; cdr3_aa: CASSSGQPNTGELFF
clone_size: .; j_call: TRBJ2-3; d_call: .; v_call: TRBV5-1; cdr3_nt: TGCGCCAGCAGTCGCGTCCTCCAAGGCGGCCGGACAGATACGCAGTATTTT; cdr3_aa: CASSRVLQGGRTDTQYF
clone_size: .; j_call: TRBJ2-3; d_call: .; v_call: TRBV13; cdr3_nt: TGTGCCAGCAGCCTAAGAAGCACAGATACGCAGTATTTT; cdr3_aa: CASSLRSTDTQYF
clone_size: few; j_call: TRBJ1-2; d_call: TRBD1; v_call: TRBV14; cdr3_nt: TGTGCCAGCAGCCAAGAAAGGACAGGCGGCTACACCTTC; cdr3_aa: CASSQERTGGYTF
clone_size: few; j_call: TRBJ1-1; d_call: .; v_call: TRBV30; cdr3_nt: TGTGCCTGGAGTTACGGGCCCACTGAAGCTTTCTTT; cdr3_aa: CAWSYGPTEAFF
clone_size: .; j_call: TRBJ1-1; d_call: .; v_call: TRBV30; cdr3_nt: TGTGCCTCGAGGGCCTTAGGGAACACTGAAGCTTTCTTT; cdr3_aa: CASRALGNTEAFF
clone_size: .; j_call: TRBJ1-1; d_call: .; v_call: TRBV18; cdr3_nt: TGTGCCAGCTCACAGGCAGGGGATACTGAAGCTTTCTTT; cdr3_aa: CASSQAGDTEAFF
clone_size: few; j_call: TRBJ2-5; d_call: .; v_call: TRBV7-2; cdr3_nt: TGTGCCAGCAGCCTAGGGGTAGAGACCCAGTACTTC; cdr3_aa: CASSLGVETQYF
clone_size: few; j_call: TRBJ2-3; d_call: .; v_call: TRBV9; cdr3_nt: TGTGCCAGCAGCGTAGGAAGCACAGATACGCAGTATTTT; cdr3_aa: CASSVGSTDTQYF
clone_size: .; j_call: TRBJ1-1; d_call: TRBD1; v_call: TRBV19; cdr3_nt: TGTGCCAGTAGTCTAGCCCTCGATAGACAGGGCCGAAGAGCTTTCTTT; cdr3_aa: CASSLALDRQGRRAFF
clone_size: few; j_call: TRBJ2-3; d_call: TRBD1; v_call: TRBV4-1; cdr3_nt: TGCGCCAGCAGCCCTCATCGGGACAGAAGCACAGATACGCAGTATTTT; cdr3_aa: CASSPHRDRSTDTQYF
clone_size: .; j_call: TRBJ2-7; d_call: .; v_call: TRBV2; cdr3_nt: TGTGCCAGTACTGGCTTAGGGGACGAGCAGTACTTC; cdr3_aa: CASTGLGDEQYF